Shown below are 32 T cell receptor beta chains from a single sample sequenced in a study of identical twins. TCRdb passed the 5' RACE reads through MiXCR, listing each CDR3 protein once. This table holds under 900,000 distinct CDR3 sequences, 9% to 15% found once. The same specimen was also included in a second study, on yellow fever vaccine responses in identical twins.

The sequenced material came from PBMCs. Source of these receptors: a woman in her late teens or twenties in good health.

This clonotype was detected a few times. This chain connects TRBV12-3 or TRBV12-4 to TRBJ1-1; 9 positions match TRBD1. The V and J ends lost 5 bases and 4 bases, in that order; junction bases with no gene match: 8. There are 15 residues in the CDR3. The chain's CDR3 is CASSPQPGQGTEAFF. CDR3 DNA sequence: TGTGCCAGCAGTCCGCAACCGGGACAGGGCACTGAAGCTTTCTTT.

V and J are TRBV18 and TRBJ2-3; 9 positions match TRBD2. This CDR3 spans 17 amino acids. Germline CDR1 is KGHSH and CDR2 is LQKENI. The V segment lost 3 bases and the J segment 3 bases; nucleotides outside the gene matches: 10. Here the CDR3 reads CASSPWVAGAGTDTQYF. The CDR3 bases are TGTGCCAGCTCACCCTGGGTAGCGGGAGCCGGAACAGATACGCAGTATTTT.

Only a few counts were recorded for this clonotype. The rearrangement links TRBV28 to TRBJ1-6; TRBD1 matches 10 bases. Germline trimming cut 4 bases from V and 9 bases from J; bases unmatched to any gene: 9. CDR3 length: 16 amino acids. Germline loops: CDR1 MDHEN, CDR2 SYDVKM. CDR3 amino acids: CASSSYPGTGVSPLHF. CDR3 coding DNA: TGTGCCAGCAGTTCATACCCCGGGACAGGGGTTTCACCCCTCCACTTT.

This chain connects TRBV20-1 to TRBJ2-7; no definite D call. The germline CDR1 and CDR2 sequences are DFQATT and SNEGSKA (reference sequence). V lost 0 bases to trimming and J lost 2 bases, with 11 bases between them. This CDR3 has 14 amino acids. The CDR3 nucleotides are TGCAGTGCTAGAGAAGGTAGCATGGCCTACGAGCAGTACTTC. This gives the protein CSAREGSMAYEQYF.

This clonotype was seen a handful of times. This chain joins TRBV15 and TRBJ1-4; a weak D match, TRBD1 (6 bases). The V gene's germline CDR1 is LNHNV and CDR2 YYDKDF (reference sequence). CDR3 length: 15 residues. The V end was cut by 0 bases, the J end by 5 bases, with 10 bases between. The chain's CDR3 is CATSRDGQPNEKLFF. CDR3 nucleotides: TGTGCCACCAGCAGAGATGGACAGCCAAATGAAAAACTGTTTTTT.

V gene TRBV13 combines with J gene TRBJ2-7, with D perhaps TRBD2 (5 bases). Germline V gene sequence: CDR1 PRHDT, CDR2 FYEKMQ (reference sequence). CDR3 size: 14 residues. V gave up 5 bases and J gave up 6 bases, with 17 bases separating them. This CDR3 reads CASSRPLEGSEQYF. The CDR3 DNA reads TGTGCCAGCAGCCGTCCACTAGAGGGTAGCGAGCAGTACTTC. Based on the CDR3 plus reference TRBV13 and TRBJ2-7, the full variable domain is AAGVIQSPRHLIKEKRETATLKCYPIPRHDTVYWYQQGPGQDPQFLISFYEKMQSDKGSIPDRFSAQQFSDYHSELNMSSLELGDSALYFCASSRPLEGSEQYFGPGTRLTVT.

This clonotype was seen a handful of times. The chain uses TRBV25-1 and TRBJ2-4, with a tentative D call TRBD2 (5 bases). V was clipped by 3 bases and J by 1 base, with 10 bases between them. The CDR3 length is 15 residues. The germline CDR1 and CDR2 sequences are MGHDK and SYGVNS. CDR3 loop: CASSEFRGAKNIQYF. CDR3 coding DNA: TGTGCCAGCAGTGAGTTCCGGGGTGCCAAAAACATTCAGTACTTC. Drawing the rest from reference TRBV25-1 and TRBJ2-4, the complete variable domain is EADIYQTPRYLVIGTGKKITLECSQTMGHDKMYWYQQDPGMELHLIHYSYGVNSTEKGDLSSESTVSRIRTEHFPLTLESARPSHTSQYLCASSEFRGAKNIQYFGAGTRLSVL.

At least ten counts were recorded for this clonotype. The rearrangement links TRBV2 to TRBJ2-5; D is ambiguous. CDR3 length: 13 amino acids. The V and J ends lost 2 bases and 5 bases respectively, with 9 bases between them. The germline V gene has CDR1 SNHLY and CDR2 FYNNEI. CDR3 protein: CASSEHGLETQYF. The CDR3 region has the DNA TGTGCCAGCAGTGAACACGGGCTGGAGACCCAGTACTTC.

The gene calls are TRBV5-1 and TRBJ2-1; 9 bases are a match to TRBD2. Germline V gene data show CDR1 as SGHRS and CDR2 as YFSETQ. The CDR3 runs to 16 residues. V trimming: 3 bases; J trimming: 2 bases; junction bases outside the gene matches: 6. The CDR3 sequence is CASSSDLAGTYNEQFF. CDR3 DNA sequence: TGCGCCAGCAGCTCGGATCTAGCGGGGACCTACAATGAGCAGTTCTTC.

This chain joins TRBV27 and TRBJ2-1, with 16 positions matching TRBD2. CDR1 and CDR2 from the germline V gene are MNHEY and SMNVEV (reference sequence). V gave up 5 bases and J gave up 6 bases; unmatched junction bases: 7. The CDR3 runs 17 residues. CDR3 sequence: CASSRGLAGGYVNEQFF. The CDR3 nucleotides read TGTGCCAGCAGTCGGGGACTAGCGGGAGGGTACGTCAATGAGCAGTTCTTC.

There are a few counts of this clonotype. The chain links TRBV2 to TRBJ2-3; the D gene is possibly TRBD2 (6 bases). V was pared by 4 bases and J by 0 bases, with 20 bases between. This CDR3 is built from 18 residues. Germline CDR1 reads SNHLY; CDR2 reads FYNNEI. The DNA for the CDR3 is TGTGCCAGCAGTGGTCACCCCTCTTTAGCGGAGAGCACAGATACGCAGTATTTT. This sequence encodes CASSGHPSLAESTDTQYF.

This clonotype has a handful of counts. The chain joins TRBV11-2 to TRBJ2-2, with TRBD1 matching over 10 bases. Germline CDR1 SGHAT, CDR2 FQNNGV. Losses at the gene ends were 5 bases for V and 1 base for J; bases not matched to a gene: 4. The CDR3 loop spans 16 amino acids. The CDR3 protein is CASSHDRGLNTGELFF. CDR3 sequence (DNA): TGTGCCAGCAGCCACGACAGGGGGCTGAACACCGGGGAGCTGTTTTTT.

The genes are TRBV4-2 and TRBJ1-1; D might be TRBD1 (6 bases). The V end was cut by 2 bases, the J end by 3 bases, with 10 bases between. CDR1 is LGHNA and CDR2 is YNFKEQ in the germline V gene. This CDR3 comprises 14 residues. As DNA, the CDR3 is TGTGCCAGCAGCCAAACGGACAGCCACACTGAAGCTTTCTTT. Protein product: CASSQTDSHTEAFF.

This clonotype was counted a few times. The V and J genes are TRBV7-9 and TRBJ2-3; a possible D gene is TRBD2 (6 bases). Trimming cost V 4 bases and J 3 bases, with 14 bases left between them. Germline CDR1 SEHNR, CDR2 FQNEAQ (reference sequence). The CDR3 is 15 residues long. CDR3 DNA: TGTGCCAGCAGCTGGAGGGGTTCGGGGACAGATACGCAGTATTTT. Protein: CASSWRGSGTDTQYF.

This clonotype was seen only a few times. The rearrangement uses TRBV11-2 and TRBJ2-5, with 7 bases fitting TRBD1. Trimming removed 5 bases from V and 1 base from J; junction bases left unmatched: 7. CDR3 size: 15 residues. Germline loops: CDR1 SGHAT, CDR2 FQNNGV. DNA of the CDR3: TGTGCCAGCAGCCGGACAGGTTCCCCCCAAGAGACCCAGTACTTC. Its translation: CASSRTGSPQETQYF. Supplemented by reference TRBV11-2 and TRBJ2-5, the full variable domain reads EAGVAQSPRYKIIEKRQSVAFWCNPISGHATLYWYQQILGQGPKLLIQFQNNGVVDDSQLPKDRFSAERLKGVDSTLKIQPAKLEDSAVYLCASSRTGSPQETQYFGPGTRLLVL.

This clonotype was seen a few times. The chain combines TRBV7-9 with TRBJ1-5; tentative D call: TRBD1 (5 bases). This CDR3 is built from 15 residues. Germline V gives CDR1 SEHNR, CDR2 FQNEAQ (reference sequence). Trimming stripped 5 bases from V and 0 bases from J, with 11 bases between. CDR3 residues: CASSPHGASNQPQHF. CDR3 DNA: TGTGCCAGCAGCCCGCACGGGGCTAGCAATCAGCCCCAGCATTTT.

This clonotype was counted between two and nine times. This chain links TRBV10-2 with TRBJ1-5; D call uncertain. With 0 bases removed from V and 0 bases from J, the gap between germline ends came to 3 bases. CDR1 and CDR2 (germline): WSHSY, SAAADI. This CDR3 is built from 14 residues. The CDR3 is CASSESSSNQPQHF. The CDR3 bases are TGCGCCAGCAGTGAGTCGAGTAGCAATCAGCCCCAGCATTTT.

The rearrangement links TRBV29-1 to TRBJ2-1, with a possible D match to TRBD2 (5 bases). Trimming pared 0 bases from V and 0 bases from J, leaving 15 bases between. The germline V gene encodes CDR1 SQVTM and CDR2 ANQGSEA. The CDR3 loop spans 17 amino acids. CDR3 in DNA: TGCAGCGTTGAAGATCTGCTATTGGGGAGCTCCTACAATGAGCAGTTCTTC. As protein: CSVEDLLLGSSYNEQFF.

The J gene is TRBJ1-1, the V gene TRBV7-9, with 11 bases matching TRBD1. Trimming took 5 bases from V and 1 from J; bases not matched to a gene: 9. Per the germline V gene, CDR1 is SEHNR and CDR2 is FQNEAQ (reference sequence). There are 17 residues in the CDR3. The CDR3 region has the DNA TGTGCCAGCAGCCCGTGGACAGGGGGCAAGGGGAACACTGAAGCTTTCTTT. Protein: CASSPWTGGKGNTEAFF.

CDR3 in amino acids: CSVEGPGNTEAFF. In DNA, the CDR3 is TGCAGCGTTGAGGGCCCAGGGAACACTGAAGCTTTCTTT. The chain combines TRBV29-1 with TRBJ1-1, with unresolved D. The ends were cut back, 3 bases at V and 1 base at J, with 9 bases in the middle. The CDR3 loop spans 13 amino acids. Germline CDR1 SQVTM, CDR2 ANQGSEA.

This clonotype has a handful of counts. This chain links TRBV4-2 with TRBJ1-4, with 10 bases matching TRBD1. This CDR3 has 17 amino acids. J lost 0 bases, V lost 3 bases, and 4 bases had no gene match. Germline loops: CDR1 LGHNA, CDR2 YNFKEQ. The CDR3, as DNA: TGTGCCAGCAGCCAGACAGGGGGCGTGTCAACTAATGAAAAACTGTTTTTT. It yields the protein CASSQTGGVSTNEKLFF.

The rearrangement joins TRBV20-1 to TRBJ1-1; D not resolved. The CDR3 spans 13 residues. Germline-derived CDR1 and CDR2 are DFQATT and SNEGSKA (reference sequence). Trimming cost V 3 bases and J 0 bases, with 8 bases left between them. The CDR3 region has the DNA TGCAGTGCTAGTTTCAGCATGAACACTGAAGCTTTCTTT. Amino acids: CSASFSMNTEAFF.

This clonotype was counted only a few times. The chain combines TRBV14 with TRBJ1-1; TRBD1 might be the D (6 bases). The length of the CDR3 is 14 residues. Trimming cost V 3 bases and J 1 base, with 9 bases left between them. Germline V gene data show CDR1 as SGHDN and CDR2 as FVKESK. CDR3 nucleotides: TGTGCCAGCAGCCAGCAGGGGTGGAACACTGAAGCTTTCTTT. Residues: CASSQQGWNTEAFF.

Ten or more counts support this clonotype. The rearrangement joins TRBV3-1 to TRBJ2-3, with 13 bases that match TRBD2. J gave up 5 bases and V 3 bases, and 11 bases lay outside the gene matches. The CDR3 extends over 18 amino acids. Germline CDR1 and CDR2: LGHDT and YNNKEL (reference sequence). CDR3: CASSQTSGRTQGLDTQYF. CDR3 nucleotides: TGTGCCAGCAGCCAGACTAGCGGGAGGACCCAAGGGTTAGATACGCAGTATTTT.

The CDR3 nucleotides read TGTGCCAGCAGCCTAGGCAAGGTTAATGAAAAACTGTTTTTT. Residues: CASSLGKVNEKLFF. The V gene is TRBV7-9, the J gene TRBJ1-4, with unresolved D. This CDR3 region has 14 residues. V was cut by 5 bases and J by 4 bases, with 11 bases left in between. Germline V lookup: CDR1 SEHNR, CDR2 FQNEAQ (reference sequence).

In this sample, this clonotype turned up a few times. The rearrangement links TRBV2 to TRBJ1-2; TRBD1 matches 8 bases. This CDR3 spans 18 amino acids. The germline CDR1 and CDR2 sequences are SNHLY and FYNNEI. The V gene end was trimmed by 6 bases and the J gene end by 2 bases; junction bases not matched to a gene: 17. CDR3 protein: CASSGGVSHGDRNYGYTF. The CDR3 region has the DNA TGTGCCAGCAGCGGGGGGGTAAGCCATGGGGACAGGAACTATGGCTACACCTTC.

The CDR3 nucleotides are TGTGCCAGCAGTTTCAATGGACTATCCACCGGGGAGCTGTTTTTT. Translating gives CASSFNGLSTGELFF. The genes are TRBV27 and TRBJ2-2, with D maybe TRBD2 (6 bases). V lost 3 bases to trimming and J lost 4 bases, with 12 bases between them. Germline V CDR1 and CDR2: MNHEY, SMNVEV (reference sequence). This CDR3 contains 15 residues.

There are a few counts of this clonotype. The chain employs TRBV10-1 and TRBJ2-5; no firm D call. The V gene lost 4 bases and the J gene lost 4 bases, with 10 bases spanning the gap. The CDR3 is 13 residues long. In germline, CDR1 is WNHNN, CDR2 SYGVQD (reference sequence). CDR3 region: CASSGGVRETQYF. The CDR3 DNA is TGCGCCAGCAGTGGGGGTGTGAGAGAGACCCAGTACTTC.

This clonotype has just a few counts. The chain is built from TRBV27 and TRBJ2-1; 14 nucleotides agree with TRBD2. V dropped 1 base and J dropped 8; count of bases not matched to a gene: 4. The germline V gene encodes CDR1 MNHEY and CDR2 SMNVEV (reference sequence). The CDR3 sequence is 16 residues long. CDR3 in amino acids: CASSLLTSGGVDEQFF. The CDR3 DNA follows: TGTGCCAGCAGTTTATTGACTAGCGGGGGGGTGGATGAGCAGTTCTTC.

With regard to this clonotype: At one end the junction does not follow the germline gene, possibly because of a read error. In DNA form, the CDR3 reads TGCTGTGCTAGAACTCCGGGACTAGCCGTCTACAATGAGCAGTTCTTC. It yields the protein CCARTPGLAVYNEQFF. V and J are TRBV20-1 and TRBJ2-1; 9 bases line up with TRBD2. CDR1 and CDR2 (germline): DFQATT, SNEGSKA (reference sequence). The CDR3 has 16 amino acids.

The chain uses TRBV10-3 and TRBJ2-1; the match to TRBD2 covers 10 bases. CDR1 is ENHRY, CDR2 SYGVKD, per germline. Unmatched junction bases numbered 4, after V lost 3 bases and J lost 5 bases. CDR3 length: 15 amino acids. Here the CDR3 DNA reads TGTGCCATCAGTGATGGGACTAGCGTCGACAATGAGCAGTTCTTC. Translated: CAISDGTSVDNEQFF.

This clonotype was recorded a few times. As DNA, the CDR3 is TGCAGTGCTAGGACCTCCCTAGCGCAAGAGACCCAGTACTTC. Protein sequence: CSARTSLAQETQYF. The J gene is TRBJ2-5, the V gene TRBV20-1; D perhaps matches TRBD2 (6 bases). The V gene's germline CDR1 is DFQATT and CDR2 SNEGSKA (reference sequence). The CDR3 loop spans 14 amino acids. V was pared by 3 bases and J by 2 bases, with 13 bases between.